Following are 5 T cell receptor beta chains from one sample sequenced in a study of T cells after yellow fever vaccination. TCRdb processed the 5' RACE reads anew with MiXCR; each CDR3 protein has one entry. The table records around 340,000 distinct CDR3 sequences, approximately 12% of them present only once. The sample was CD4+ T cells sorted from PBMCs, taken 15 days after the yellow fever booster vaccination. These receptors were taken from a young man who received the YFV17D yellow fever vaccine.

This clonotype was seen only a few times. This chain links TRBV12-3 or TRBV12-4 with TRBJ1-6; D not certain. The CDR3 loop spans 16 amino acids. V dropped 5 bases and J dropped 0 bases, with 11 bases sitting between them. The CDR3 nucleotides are TGTGCCAGCAGTCCCTCCAGAAGCTCCTATAATTCACCCCTCCACTTT. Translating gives CASSPSRSSYNSPLHF.

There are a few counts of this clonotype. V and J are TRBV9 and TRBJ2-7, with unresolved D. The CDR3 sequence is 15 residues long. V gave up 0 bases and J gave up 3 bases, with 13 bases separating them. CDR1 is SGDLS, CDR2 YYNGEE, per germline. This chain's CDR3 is CASSVAGEGYYEQYF. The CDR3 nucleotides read TGTGCCAGCAGCGTAGCTGGGGAAGGGTACTACGAGCAGTACTTC. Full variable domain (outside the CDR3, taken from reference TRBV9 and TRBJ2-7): DSGVTQTPKHLITATGQRVTLRCSPRSGDLSVYWYQQSLDQGLQFLIQYYNGEERAKGNILERFSAQQFPDLHSELNLSSLELGDSALYFCASSVAGEGYYEQYFGPGTRLTVT.

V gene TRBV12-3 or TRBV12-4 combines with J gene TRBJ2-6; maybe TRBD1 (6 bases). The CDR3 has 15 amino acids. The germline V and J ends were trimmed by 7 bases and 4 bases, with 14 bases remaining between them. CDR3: CASKEQGAGANVLTF. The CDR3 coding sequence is TGTGCCAGCAAGGAACAGGGTGCCGGGGCCAACGTCCTGACTTTC.

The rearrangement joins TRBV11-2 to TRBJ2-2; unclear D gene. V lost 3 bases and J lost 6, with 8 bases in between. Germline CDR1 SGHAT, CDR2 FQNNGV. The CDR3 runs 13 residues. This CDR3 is CASSFLFSGELFF. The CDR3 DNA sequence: TGTGCCAGCAGCTTTTTGTTCTCCGGGGAGCTGTTTTTT.

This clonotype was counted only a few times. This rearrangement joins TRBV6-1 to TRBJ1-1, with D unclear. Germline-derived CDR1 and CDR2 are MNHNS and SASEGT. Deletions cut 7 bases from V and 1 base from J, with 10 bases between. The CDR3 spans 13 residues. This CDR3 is CASIWAPNTEAFF. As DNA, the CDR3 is TGTGCCAGCATTTGGGCGCCGAACACTGAAGCTTTCTTT.